These 16 T cell receptor beta chains originate from one sample sequenced in a study of post-analysis software for immune sequencing data. Study results and limitations: TRBV5-6, TRBV5-1 and TRBV20-1 belonged to a set of about five TRBV segments that were more frequent in patients than controls.

Libraries were made from TCR beta cDNA, and they carried unique molecular identifiers. TCRdb used MiXCR to reprocess the PCR reads, holding one entry per CDR3 protein. The sample shows roughly 800,000 distinct CDR3 sequences, roughly 29% of them seen only once. These receptors are not linked to any known antigen. Sequencing input: blood. All receptors come from a girl aged 10-17 years with multiple sclerosis.

This sequence joins TRBV2 and TRBJ2-5, with D possibly called TRBD1 or TRBD2 (5 bases each). V gave up 6 bases and J gave up 7 bases, with 21 bases separating them. This CDR3 is built from 15 residues. Germline loops: CDR1 SNHLY, CDR2 FYNNEI. In DNA form, the CDR3 reads TGTGCCAGCAGCCCCGACGGGTTCTCTGGGGGGACCCAGTACTTC. Amino acid sequence: CASSPDGFSGGTQYF. Filled out from reference TRBV2 and TRBJ2-5, the complete variable domain reads EPEVTQTPSHQVTQMGQEVILRCVPISNHLYFYWYRQILGQKVEFLVSFYNNEISEKSEIFDDQFSVERPDGSNFTLKIRSTKLEDSAMYFCASSPDGFSGGTQYFGPGTRLLVL.

The chain links TRBV29-1 to TRBJ2-2, with TRBD1 matching 7 bases. Germline lookup yields CDR1 SQVTM and CDR2 ANQGSEA. This CDR3 contains 13 residues. The V segment lost 6 bases and the J segment 7 bases; nucleotides outside the gene matches: 8. Here the CDR3 reads CSVRTGVNGELFF. Written as DNA, the CDR3 is TGCAGCGTCCGGACAGGAGTTAACGGGGAGCTGTTTTTT.

CDR3 DNA: TGCAGTGTCCGACGGACCGGGGCCAACGTCCTGACTTTC. It specifies CSVRRTGANVLTF. The V and J genes are TRBV20-1 and TRBJ2-6, with unresolved D. V shed 7 bases and J shed 4 bases, with 11 bases lying between them. Per the germline V gene, CDR1 is DFQATT and CDR2 is SNEGSKA (reference sequence). The CDR3 length is 13 residues.

This clonotype occurred a few times. This rearrangement joins TRBV7-9 to TRBJ2-1; maybe TRBD1 (7 bases). Germline V gives CDR1 SEHNR, CDR2 FQNEAQ (reference sequence). CDR3 length: 15 residues. V lost 5 bases and J lost 7, with 18 bases in between. Here the CDR3 reads CASSPRGDSWNEQFF. CDR3 nucleotides: TGTGCCAGCAGCCCCAGGGGGGACTCCTGGAATGAGCAGTTCTTC.

The chain employs TRBV24-1 and TRBJ1-2; no definite D call. V lost 7 bases and J lost 12, with 14 bases in between. CDR3 length equals 11 residues. CDR1 is KGHDR, CDR2 SFDVKD, per germline. In nucleotides, the CDR3 is TGTGCCACCAGCGGAATCGGAGGCCACACCTTC. It codes for CATSGIGGHTF.

This clonotype was counted a few times. The chain is built from TRBV6-5 and TRBJ2-5; 13 bases are shared with TRBD2. Germline values: CDR1 MNHEY, CDR2 SVGAGI. This CDR3 region has 13 residues. The V segment lost 5 bases and the J segment 7 bases; nucleotides outside the gene matches: 1. The CDR3 DNA is TGTGCCAGCAGTCGGACTAGCGGGAGGACCCAGTACTTC. It is translated as CASSRTSGRTQYF.

This sequence joins TRBV4-3 and TRBJ2-3; D might be TRBD2 (6 bases). The germline gives CDR1 LGHNA, CDR2 YSLEER. The CDR3 extends over 17 amino acids. V was shortened by 4 bases and J by 0 bases, with 17 bases between the two germline ends. CDR3 DNA: TGCGCCAGCAGCCGCACACTAGCTCATACTAGCACAGATACGCAGTATTTT. Residues: CASSRTLAHTSTDTQYF.

This chain links TRBV14 with TRBJ2-3, with 8 bases matching TRBD1. With 4 bases clipped from V and 2 bases from J, the junction kept 8 bases outside the gene matches. Germline CDR1 and CDR2: SGHDN and FVKESK. The CDR3 extends over 16 amino acids. In nucleotides, the CDR3 is TGTGCCAGCAGCCCCAGGACAGGGTTCCACACAGATACGCAGTATTTT. This gives the protein CASSPRTGFHTDTQYF.

V gene TRBV20-1 combines with J gene TRBJ2-5; D is perhaps TRBD1 (6 bases). Germline CDR1 DFQATT, CDR2 SNEGSKA (reference sequence). The CDR3 contains 14 residues. V lost 7 bases and J lost 2, with 17 bases in between. The DNA of the CDR3 is TGCAGTGTCAGGGGTTGGGGCAGACAAGAGACCCAGTACTTC. This gives the protein CSVRGWGRQETQYF.

The V and J genes are TRBV20-1 and TRBJ2-7, with a tentative D call TRBD2 (5 bases). Germline CDR1 and CDR2: DFQATT and SNEGSKA (reference sequence). The V end was cut by 5 bases, the J end by 5 bases, with 16 bases between. The CDR3 has 13 residues. CDR3 coding DNA: TGCAGTGCTTTTACTAGACCCAGTGACGAGCAGTACTTC. Protein product: CSAFTRPSDEQYF.

This chain connects TRBV5-1 to TRBJ2-7, with D possibly TRBD1 on 6 matching bases. The CDR3 sequence is 14 residues long. The germline CDR1 and CDR2 sequences are SGHRS and YFSETQ. V lost 2 bases to trimming and J lost 2 bases, with 11 bases between them. As DNA, the CDR3 is TGCGCCAGCAGCTTTGGGGCAGGGGCCTACGAGCAGTACTTC. Translating gives CASSFGAGAYEQYF.

This CDR3 reads CAISDSGGVDEQFF. CDR3 sequence (DNA): TGTGCCATCAGCGATAGCGGGGGGGTCGATGAGCAGTTCTTC. The rearrangement uses TRBV10-3 and TRBJ2-1; 11 bases match TRBD2. V lost 6 bases and J lost 8; bases outside the gene matches: 6. Germline V gene sequence: CDR1 ENHRY, CDR2 SYGVKD. This CDR3 contains 14 residues.

Only a few counts were recorded for this clonotype. The V gene is TRBV11-2, the J gene TRBJ2-1, with D perhaps TRBD1 (6 bases). Deletions cut 3 bases from V and 5 bases from J, with 11 bases between. Germline CDR1 reads SGHAT; CDR2 reads FQNNGV. This CDR3 is 14 amino acids long. The CDR3 DNA follows: TGTGCCAGCAGCTTTACAGGGCGAGACAATGAGCAGTTCTTC. This encodes CASSFTGRDNEQFF. The whole variable domain, remainder taken from reference TRBV11-2 and TRBJ2-1, is EAGVAQSPRYKIIEKRQSVAFWCNPISGHATLYWYQQILGQGPKLLIQFQNNGVVDDSQLPKDRFSAERLKGVDSTLKIQPAKLEDSAVYLCASSFTGRDNEQFFGPGTRLTVL.

In its sample, this clonotype was seen a few times. The chain employs TRBV6-2 or TRBV6-3 and TRBJ2-7, with 8 bases lining up with TRBD1. The V segment lost 1 base and the J segment 6 bases; nucleotides outside the gene matches: 8. The CDR3 is made up of 15 amino acids. CDR1 and CDR2 from the germline V gene are MNHEY and SVGEGT. CDR3 sequence reads: CASSYLGQEGGEQYF. In DNA form, the CDR3 reads TGTGCCAGCAGTTACTTGGGACAGGAGGGCGGCGAGCAGTACTTC.

J is TRBJ2-3 and V is TRBV6-4; D is ambiguous. The V end lost 2 bases, the J end lost 4 bases, and 10 bases lay between the germline ends. CDR1 and CDR2 (germline): MRHNA, SNTAGT. This CDR3 has 14 residues. The CDR3 loop reads CASSDGGASDTQYF. The DNA of the CDR3 is TGTGCCAGCAGTGACGGCGGTGCATCAGATACGCAGTATTTT.

This sequence joins TRBV6-6 and TRBJ2-3, with 7 positions matching TRBD2. The germline V gene has CDR1 MNHNY and CDR2 SVGAGI (reference sequence). CDR3 length: 16 residues. After removal of 0 bases from V and 4 bases from J, the junction contained 7 bases not matched to a gene. The DNA of the CDR3 is TGTGCCAGCAGTTACTCGAGGCTAGCGGAGGCAGATACGCAGTATTTT. Translation gives CASSYSRLAEADTQYF.